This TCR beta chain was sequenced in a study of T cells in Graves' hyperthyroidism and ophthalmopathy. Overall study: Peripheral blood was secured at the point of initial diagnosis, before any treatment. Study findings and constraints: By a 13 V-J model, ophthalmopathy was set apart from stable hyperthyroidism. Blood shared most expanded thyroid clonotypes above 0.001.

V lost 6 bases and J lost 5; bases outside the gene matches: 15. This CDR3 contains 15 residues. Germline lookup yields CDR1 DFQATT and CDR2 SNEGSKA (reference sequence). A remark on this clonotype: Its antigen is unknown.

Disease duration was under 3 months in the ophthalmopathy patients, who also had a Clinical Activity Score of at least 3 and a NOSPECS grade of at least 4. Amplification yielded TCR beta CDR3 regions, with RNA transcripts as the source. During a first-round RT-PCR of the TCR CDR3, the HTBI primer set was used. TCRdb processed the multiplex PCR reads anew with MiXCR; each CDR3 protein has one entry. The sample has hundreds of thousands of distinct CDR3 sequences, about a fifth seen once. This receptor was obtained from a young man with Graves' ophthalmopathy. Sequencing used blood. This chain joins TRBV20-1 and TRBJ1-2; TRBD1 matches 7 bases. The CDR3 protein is CSATTHQTGPYGYTF. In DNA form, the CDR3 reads TGCAGTGCCACGACCCACCAGACAGGGCCTTATGGCTACACCTTC.